The TCR beta chain described here comes from a study of identical twins. This clonotype was recorded at least ten times. Its antigen is unidentified. One entry per CDR3 protein results from TCRdb running MiXCR on the 5' RACE reads. The repertoire has around 250,000 distinct CDR3 sequences, roughly 7% of them found once; the top ten carry 3% to 4%. There are 15 residues in the CDR3. Per germline, CDR1 LGHNA and CDR2 YNFKEQ. Between the trimmed V and J ends, which lost 1 base and 0 bases, there was a span of 6 bases. Study-level points and caveats: Invariant T cells like MAIT and iNKT could partly confound the zero-insertion analyses.

This sample was shared with a second study, whose subject was yellow fever vaccine responses in identical twins.

The J gene is TRBJ1-4, the V gene TRBV4-2; D unresolved. The source material was memory (CD45RO+) T cells sorted from blood. This TCR derives from a woman aged 18 to 35 in good health. The CDR3 DNA follows: TGTGCCAGCAGCCAAGTAGGTGCAACTAATGAAAAACTGTTTTTT. Its translation is CASSQVGATNEKLFF.